One and the same sample provided the 13 T cell receptor beta chains below, sequenced in a study of early T cells in non-severe SARS-CoV-2 infection. TCRdb called the 5' RACE reads again in MiXCR, with one record for every CDR3 protein. The table includes about 99,000 distinct CDR3 sequences, 16% detected once. Sequencing input: whole blood. Source of these receptors: an adult who was a healthcare worker with PCR-confirmed SARS-CoV-2 infection or an uninfected control (not recorded which).

In this sample, this clonotype turned up a few times. This chain uses TRBV18 with TRBJ2-7; D gene ambiguous. The length of the CDR3 is 12 residues. Germline CDR1 KGHSH, CDR2 LQKENI. The V end was cut by 3 bases, the J end by 4 bases, with 7 bases between. CDR3 bases: TGTGCCAGCTCACCTCAGGAGTACGAGCAGTACTTC. The encoded protein is CASSPQEYEQYF.

The chain carries TRBV5-1 and TRBJ1-4; D is unresolved. The V gene lost 5 bases and the J gene lost 5 bases, with 16 bases spanning the gap. In germline, CDR1 is SGHRS, CDR2 YFSETQ. The CDR3 length is 15 residues. CDR3 DNA: TGCGCCAGCAGTGGCTCGGCGGGGATAAATGAAAAACTGTTTTTT. Translated: CASSGSAGINEKLFF. Variable domain in full (rest from reference TRBV5-1 and TRBJ1-4): KAGVTQTPRYLIKTRGQQVTLSCSPISGHRSVSWYQQTPGQGLQFLFEYFSETQRNKGNFPGRFSGRQFSNSRSEMNVSTLELGDSALYLCASSGSAGINEKLFFGSGTQLSVL.

Many counts were recorded for this clonotype. The rearrangement links TRBV21-1 to TRBJ2-7. TRBV21-1 is reported as a pseudogene. The CDR3 is made up of 12 amino acids. The CDR3 protein is CASSKSPYEQYF. As DNA, the CDR3 is TGTGCCAGCAGCAAATCCCCATACGAGCAGTACTTC.

This clonotype has just a few counts. The J gene is TRBJ1-5, the V gene TRBV28, with D uncertain. CDR1 is MDHEN, CDR2 SYDVKM, per germline. V shed 2 bases and J shed 7 bases, with 9 bases lying between them. This CDR3 region has 13 residues. The CDR3 spells CASSLQTGQPQHF. CDR3 in DNA: TGTGCCAGCAGTTTACAGACTGGGCAGCCCCAGCATTTT.

This clonotype was seen repeatedly, ten times or more. The V call is TRBV9, the J call TRBJ1-1; D gene ambiguous. The CDR3 runs to 13 residues. V was pared by 0 bases and J by 1 base, with 4 bases between. Germline-derived CDR1 and CDR2 are SGDLS and YYNGEE. The CDR3 is CASSVAGNTEAFF. The CDR3 region has the DNA TGTGCCAGCAGCGTAGCAGGGAACACTGAAGCTTTCTTT.

This clonotype was observed a handful of times. The V gene is TRBV4-3, the J gene TRBJ2-2; 15 bases map to TRBD2. This CDR3 spans 17 amino acids. The ends lost 4 bases at V and 6 bases at J; junction bases unmatched: 6. Per germline, CDR1 LGHNA and CDR2 YSLEER. The CDR3 DNA follows: TGCGCCAGCAGCCCTGGGACTAGCGGGAGGTTGCCCGGGGAGCTGTTTTTT. Translated: CASSPGTSGRLPGELFF.

The gene calls are TRBV19 and TRBJ1-2; 7 bases map to TRBD1. In germline, CDR1 is LNHDA, CDR2 SQIVND (reference sequence). The CDR3 consists of 14 residues. The CDR3 protein is CASVRDSKGYGYTF. The CDR3 DNA sequence: TGTGCTTCCGTGAGGGACAGCAAGGGCTATGGCTACACCTTC.

This clonotype occurred many times. The J gene is TRBJ2-3, the V gene TRBV6-2 or TRBV6-3; no firm D call. Trimming shortened V by 5 bases and J by 6 bases, and 12 bases separated the two germline ends. CDR3 length: 13 residues. Germline CDR1 reads MNHEY; CDR2 reads SVGEGT. The CDR3 nucleotides are TGTGCCAGCAGTCCGACCGATTTGGATACGCAGTATTTT. Protein: CASSPTDLDTQYF.

This clonotype was detected a few times. The limits of the CDR3 on the DNA are not certain, so only TCRdb's listed CDR3 is given. This chain connects TRBV21-1 to TRBJ2-2. TRBV21-1 is annotated as a pseudogene. The CDR3 length equals 15 residues, ends included. This chain's CDR3 is CASSKGPDTPGSCFF.

The sample holds a few counts of this clonotype. The chain combines TRBV28 with TRBJ2-6; D is unclear. V was clipped by 5 bases and J by 0 bases, with 14 bases between them. The germline gives CDR1 MDHEN, CDR2 SYDVKM. The CDR3 sequence is 17 residues long. CDR3 protein: CASSLTSSSSGANVLTF. For the CDR3, the DNA is TGTGCCAGCAGTCTGACATCAAGCAGCTCTGGGGCCAACGTCCTGACTTTC.

The rearrangement uses TRBV11-2 and TRBJ2-5; TRBD2 might be the D (6 bases). With 0 bases removed from V and 5 bases from J, the gap between germline ends came to 16 bases. The CDR3 extends over 16 amino acids. Per germline, CDR1 SGHAT and CDR2 FQNNGV. The CDR3 DNA is TGTGCCAGCAGCTTAGATGCGGGGTGGGGCGGGGAGACCCAGTACTTC. Residues: CASSLDAGWGGETQYF.

This chain joins TRBV5-4 and TRBJ2-3; 11 bases are a match to TRBD2. The germline V gene encodes CDR1 SGHNT and CDR2 YYREEE (reference sequence). The CDR3 covers 16 residues. The V segment lost 1 base and the J segment 6 bases; nucleotides outside the gene matches: 7. The CDR3 region is CASSLLAGGPNDTQYF. CDR3 bases: TGTGCCAGCAGCTTGTTAGCGGGAGGGCCCAATGATACGCAGTATTTT.

The gene calls are TRBV29-1 and TRBJ1-1; 8 bases are shared with TRBD1. This CDR3 is 14 amino acids long. Germline V gene data show CDR1 as SQVTM and CDR2 as ANQGSEA. The trim removed 4 bases at V and 5 bases at J, leaving 9 bases unmatched. DNA for the CDR3: TGCAGCGTTGTAGACACAGGGGGAAGGACTGAAGCTTTCTTT. Its protein is CSVVDTGGRTEAFF.